The clone carrying this T cell receptor beta chain has a single count. The sample comes from a study of shared T cell receptors in the human thymus. Sequencing was performed with immunoSEQ multiplex PCR; in TCRdb, only in-frame clones are kept and a portion is missing. In the table there are approximately 730,000 clones, 70% to 90% of which are singletons. This CDR3 is 15 amino acids long. The V gene lost 6 bases and the J gene lost 0 bases, with 12 bases spanning the gap. From germline, CDR1 is KGHSH and CDR2 LQKENI. These data were likewise used in another study, on human thymus T cells.

The clonotype comes from a girl under three years old with a congenital heart defect. The rearrangement joins TRBV18 to TRBJ1-5, with a weak D call TRBD1 (5 bases). Sequencing was done on a sample of thymocytes. The CDR3 DNA follows: TGTGCCAGCTCTCTGGACATACCTAGCAATCAGCCCCAGCATTTT. It translates to CASSLDIPSNQPQHF.